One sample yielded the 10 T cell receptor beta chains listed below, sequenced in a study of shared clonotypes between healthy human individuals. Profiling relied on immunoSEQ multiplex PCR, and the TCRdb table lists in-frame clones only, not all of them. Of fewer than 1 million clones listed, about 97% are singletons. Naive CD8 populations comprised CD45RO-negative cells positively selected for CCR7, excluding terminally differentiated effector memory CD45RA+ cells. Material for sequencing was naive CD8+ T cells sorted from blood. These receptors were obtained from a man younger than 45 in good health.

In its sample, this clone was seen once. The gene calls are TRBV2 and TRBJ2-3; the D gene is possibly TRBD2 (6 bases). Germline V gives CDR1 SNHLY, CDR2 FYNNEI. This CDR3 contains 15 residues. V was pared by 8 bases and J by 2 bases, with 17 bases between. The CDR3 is CASLVISGFTDTQYF. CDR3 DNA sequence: TGTGCCAGCCTCGTTATTAGCGGCTTCACAGATACGCAGTATTTT.

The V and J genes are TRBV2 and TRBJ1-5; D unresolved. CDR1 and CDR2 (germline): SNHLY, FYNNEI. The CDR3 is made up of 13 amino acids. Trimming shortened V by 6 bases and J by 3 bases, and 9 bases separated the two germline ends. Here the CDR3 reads CASRKLLNQPQHF. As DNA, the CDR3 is TGTGCCAGCAGGAAGTTGCTCAATCAGCCCCAGCATTTT.

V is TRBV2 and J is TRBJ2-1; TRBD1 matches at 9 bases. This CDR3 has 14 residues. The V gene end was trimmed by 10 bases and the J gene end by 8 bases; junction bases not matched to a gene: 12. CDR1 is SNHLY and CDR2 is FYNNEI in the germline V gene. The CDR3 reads CATDQGQGIDEQFF. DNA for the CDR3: TGTGCCACCGATCAAGGACAGGGGATTGATGAGCAGTTCTTC.

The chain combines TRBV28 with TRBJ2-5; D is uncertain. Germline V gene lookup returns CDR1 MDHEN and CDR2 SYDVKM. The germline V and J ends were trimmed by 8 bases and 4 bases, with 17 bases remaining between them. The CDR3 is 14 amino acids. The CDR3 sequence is CASHTRWGIETQYF. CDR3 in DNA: TGTGCCAGCCACACCCGTTGGGGTATAGAGACCCAGTACTTC.

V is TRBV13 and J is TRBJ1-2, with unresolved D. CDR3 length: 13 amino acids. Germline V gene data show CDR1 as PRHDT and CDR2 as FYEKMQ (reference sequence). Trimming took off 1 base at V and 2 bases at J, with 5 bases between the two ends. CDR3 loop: CASSLAVNYGYTF. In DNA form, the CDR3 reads TGTGCCAGCAGCTTAGCGGTAAACTATGGCTACACCTTC.

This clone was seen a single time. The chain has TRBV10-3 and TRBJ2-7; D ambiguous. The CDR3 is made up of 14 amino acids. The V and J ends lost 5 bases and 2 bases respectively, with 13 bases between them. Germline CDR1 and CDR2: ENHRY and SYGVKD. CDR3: CAISKDVAAYEQYF. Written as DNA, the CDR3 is TGTGCCATCAGTAAGGACGTGGCGGCCTACGAGCAGTACTTC.

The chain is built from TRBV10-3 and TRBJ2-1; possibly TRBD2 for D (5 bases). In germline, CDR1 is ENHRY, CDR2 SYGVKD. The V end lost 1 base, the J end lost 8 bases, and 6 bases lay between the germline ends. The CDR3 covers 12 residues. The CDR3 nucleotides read TGTGCCATCAGTGAGTTTAGCGATGAGCAGTTCTTC. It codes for CAISEFSDEQFF.

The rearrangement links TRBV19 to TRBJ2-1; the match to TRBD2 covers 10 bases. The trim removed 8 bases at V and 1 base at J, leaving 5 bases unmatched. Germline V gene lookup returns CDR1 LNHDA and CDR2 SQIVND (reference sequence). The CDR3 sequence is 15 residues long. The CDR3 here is CASQREGLSYNEQFF. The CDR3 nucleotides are TGTGCCAGTCAGCGGGAGGGCCTATCCTACAATGAGCAGTTCTTC.

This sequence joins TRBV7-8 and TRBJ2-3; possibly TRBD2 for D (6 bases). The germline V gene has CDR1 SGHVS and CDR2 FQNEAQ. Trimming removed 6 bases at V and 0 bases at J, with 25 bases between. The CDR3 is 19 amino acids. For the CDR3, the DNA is TGTGCCAGCAGGTTATCCGGGGGTGATGAGGCCTCTAGCACAGATACGCAGTATTTT. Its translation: CASRLSGGDEASSTDTQYF.

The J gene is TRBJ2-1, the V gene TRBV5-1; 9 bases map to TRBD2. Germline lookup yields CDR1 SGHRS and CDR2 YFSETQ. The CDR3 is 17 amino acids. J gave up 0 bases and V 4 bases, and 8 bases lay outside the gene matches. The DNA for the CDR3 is TGCGCCAGCAGCACGGGACTAGCCTTGAGCTCCTACAATGAGCAGTTCTTC. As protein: CASSTGLALSSYNEQFF.